Listed below are T cell receptor beta chains from one sample, sequenced in a study of blood T cell repertoires in COVID-19. Measured with immunoSEQ multiplex PCR; TCRdb has only the in-frame clones, and not every one. The sample records roughly 170,000 clones, 70% to 85% being singletons. The sequenced sample consisted of PBMCs or T cells enriched from blood (not recorded which). The receptors here all came from a woman aged 50 to 60 who had recovered from COVID-19. Both conserved end residues are part of each CDR3. D genes are given only for firm matches. Rows may omit the clone size; those that give it use once, few, many or a size class.

V gene: TRBV4-1
CDR3 length: 17
clone size: NA
D gene: NA
J gene: TRBJ2-2
CDR3 protein: CASSQPTGGLPPGELFF
CDR3 DNA: TGCGCCAGCAGCCAGCCTACCGGCGGACTCCCCCCCGGGGAGCTGTTTTTT

V gene: TRBV4-1
CDR3 length: 21
clone size: NA
D gene: NA
J gene: TRBJ2-7
CDR3 protein: CASSQDKGWGPESDSRREQYF
CDR3 DNA: TGCGCCAGCAGCCAAGATAAGGGATGGGGCCCGGAGAGTGACAGTAGACGGGAGCAGTACTTC

V gene: TRBV3-1/TRBV3-2
CDR3 length: 17
clone size: NA
D gene: NA
J gene: TRBJ1-3
CDR3 protein: CASSQDLQGVSGNTIYF
CDR3 DNA: TGTGCCAGCAGCCAAGATTTGCAGGGTGTTAGTGGAAACACCATATATTTT

V gene: TRBV6-5
CDR3 length: 14
clone size: NA
D gene: NA
J gene: TRBJ2-5
CDR3 protein: CASSYGAGEETQYF
CDR3 DNA: TGTGCCAGCAGTTACGGGGCAGGGGAAGAGACCCAGTACTTC

V gene: TRBV7-9
CDR3 length: 15
clone size: NA
D gene: NA
J gene: TRBJ1-5
CDR3 protein: CASSLGTNSNQPQHF
CDR3 DNA: TGTGCCAGCAGCTTAGGGACAAATAGCAATCAGCCCCAGCATTTT

V gene: TRBV27
CDR3 length: 14
clone size: NA
D gene: NA
J gene: TRBJ2-5
CDR3 protein: CASSRTGSGETQYF
CDR3 DNA: TGTGCCAGCAGTCGAACAGGTTCGGGAGAGACCCAGTACTTC

V gene: TRBV19
CDR3 length: 17
clone size: once
D gene: NA
J gene: TRBJ1-5
CDR3 protein: CASSQWADNYSNQPQHF
CDR3 DNA: TGTGCCAGTAGTCAATGGGCGGACAATTATAGCAATCAGCCCCAGCATTTT

V gene: TRBV3-1/TRBV3-2
CDR3 length: 16
clone size: NA
D gene: TRBD1
J gene: TRBJ1-6
CDR3 protein: CASSQVPGGDNSPLHF
CDR3 DNA: TGTGCCAGCAGCCAAGTGCCAGGGGGCGATAATTCACCCCTCCACTTT

V gene: TRBV27
CDR3 length: 15
clone size: few
D gene: NA
J gene: TRBJ2-1
CDR3 protein: CASSLQDRGYNEQFF
CDR3 DNA: TGTGCCAGCAGTTTACAGGACCGGGGCTACAATGAGCAGTTCTTC

V gene: TRBV4-2
CDR3 length: 15
clone size: NA
D gene: TRBD2
J gene: TRBJ2-4
CDR3 protein: CASSPLAGRKGIQYF
CDR3 DNA: TGTGCCAGCAGCCCCCTAGCGGGCCGGAAGGGCATTCAGTACTTC

V gene: TRBV11-1
CDR3 length: 14
clone size: many
D gene: NA
J gene: TRBJ2-1
CDR3 protein: CASSLGGVDNEQFF
CDR3 DNA: TGTGCCAGCAGCTTAGGGGGGGTCGACAATGAGCAGTTCTTC

V gene: TRBV30
CDR3 length: 13
clone size: NA
D gene: NA
J gene: TRBJ1-4
CDR3 protein: CAWSSQGNEKLFF
CDR3 DNA: TGTGCCTGGAGTAGCCAGGGTAATGAAAAACTGTTTTTT

V gene: TRBV18
CDR3 length: 13
clone size: few
D gene: NA
J gene: TRBJ1-5
CDR3 protein: CASSSGEDQPQHF
CDR3 DNA: TGTGCCAGCTCTTCGGGGGAAGATCAGCCCCAGCATTTT

V gene: TRBV24-1
CDR3 length: 17
clone size: NA
D gene: TRBD1
J gene: TRBJ1-2
CDR3 protein: CATSESGQGRDNYGYTF
CDR3 DNA: TGTGCCACCAGTGAGTCGGGACAGGGGAGGGATAACTATGGCTACACCTTC